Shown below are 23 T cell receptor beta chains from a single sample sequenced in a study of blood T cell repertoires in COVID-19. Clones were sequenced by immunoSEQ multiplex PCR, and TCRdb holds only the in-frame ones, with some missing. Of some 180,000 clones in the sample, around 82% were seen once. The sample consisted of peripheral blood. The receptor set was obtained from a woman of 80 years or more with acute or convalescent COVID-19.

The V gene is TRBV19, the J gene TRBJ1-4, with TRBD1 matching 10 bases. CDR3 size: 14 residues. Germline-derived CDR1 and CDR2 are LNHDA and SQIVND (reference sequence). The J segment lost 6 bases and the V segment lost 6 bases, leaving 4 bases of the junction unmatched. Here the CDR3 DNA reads TGTGCCAGTAGACGACAGGGGGCGCATGAAAAACTGTTTTTT. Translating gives CASRRQGAHEKLFF.

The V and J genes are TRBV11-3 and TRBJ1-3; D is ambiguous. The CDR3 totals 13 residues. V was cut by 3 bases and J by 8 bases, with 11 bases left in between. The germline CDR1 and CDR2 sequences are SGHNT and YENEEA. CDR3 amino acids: CASSFTGMDTIYF. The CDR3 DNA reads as TGTGCCAGCAGCTTCACCGGTATGGACACCATATATTTT.

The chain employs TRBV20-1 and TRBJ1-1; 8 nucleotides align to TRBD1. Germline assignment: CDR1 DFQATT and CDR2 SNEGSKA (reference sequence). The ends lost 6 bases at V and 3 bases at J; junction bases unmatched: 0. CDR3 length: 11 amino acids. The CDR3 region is CSATGDTEAFF. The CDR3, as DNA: TGCAGTGCGACAGGGGACACTGAAGCTTTCTTT.

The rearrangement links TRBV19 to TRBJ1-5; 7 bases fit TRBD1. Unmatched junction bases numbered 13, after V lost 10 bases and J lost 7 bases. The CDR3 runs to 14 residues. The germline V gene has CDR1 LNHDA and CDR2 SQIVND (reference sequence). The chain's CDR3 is CATSRGGVGQPQHF. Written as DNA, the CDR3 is TGTGCCACCTCAAGAGGGGGCGTAGGACAGCCCCAGCATTTT.

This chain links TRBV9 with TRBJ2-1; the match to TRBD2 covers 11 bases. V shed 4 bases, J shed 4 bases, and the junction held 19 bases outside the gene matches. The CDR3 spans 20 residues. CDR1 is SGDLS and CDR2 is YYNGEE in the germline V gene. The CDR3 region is CASSFQAGGYGTSGYNEQFF. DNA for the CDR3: TGTGCCAGCAGCTTCCAAGCGGGGGGTTACGGGACTAGCGGTTACAATGAGCAGTTCTTC.

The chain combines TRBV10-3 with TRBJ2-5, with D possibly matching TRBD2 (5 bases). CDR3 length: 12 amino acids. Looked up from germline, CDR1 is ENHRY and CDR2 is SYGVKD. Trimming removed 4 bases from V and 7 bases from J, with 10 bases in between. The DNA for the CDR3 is TGTGCCATCAGTGGGACTTTGGGGACCCAGTACTTC. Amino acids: CAISGTLGTQYF.

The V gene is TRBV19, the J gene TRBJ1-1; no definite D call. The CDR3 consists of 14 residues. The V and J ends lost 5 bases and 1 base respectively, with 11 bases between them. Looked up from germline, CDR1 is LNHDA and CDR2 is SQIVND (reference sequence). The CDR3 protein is CASSVIVKNTEAFF. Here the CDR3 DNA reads TGTGCCAGTAGTGTAATCGTAAAGAACACTGAAGCTTTCTTT.

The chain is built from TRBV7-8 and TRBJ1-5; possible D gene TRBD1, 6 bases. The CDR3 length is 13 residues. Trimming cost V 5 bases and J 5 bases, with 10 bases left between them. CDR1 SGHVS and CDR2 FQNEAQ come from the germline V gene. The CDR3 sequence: CASSIHRDQPQHF. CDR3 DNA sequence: TGTGCCAGCAGCATCCACAGGGATCAGCCCCAGCATTTT.

In DNA form, the CDR3 reads TGCGCCAGCAGTGAGTCTGGCAGGGTAACTGAAGCTTTCTTT. Amino acid sequence: CASSESGRVTEAFF. The rearrangement links TRBV10-1 to TRBJ1-1; D perhaps matches TRBD1 (5 bases). Germline V gene sequence: CDR1 WNHNN, CDR2 SYGVQD (reference sequence). V lost 0 bases to trimming and J lost 5 bases, with 10 bases between them. The CDR3 consists of 14 residues.

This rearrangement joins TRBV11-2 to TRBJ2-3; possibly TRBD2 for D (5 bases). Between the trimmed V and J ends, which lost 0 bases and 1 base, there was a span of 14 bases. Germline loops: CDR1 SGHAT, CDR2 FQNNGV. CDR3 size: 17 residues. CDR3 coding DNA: TGTGCCAGCAGCTTAGATGGGAGAGGGTATGGCACAGATACGCAGTATTTT. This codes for CASSLDGRGYGTDTQYF.

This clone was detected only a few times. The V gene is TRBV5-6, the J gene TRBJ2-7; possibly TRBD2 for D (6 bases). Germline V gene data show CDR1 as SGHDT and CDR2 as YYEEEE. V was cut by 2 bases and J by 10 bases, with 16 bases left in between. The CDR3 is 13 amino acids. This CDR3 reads CASSLSGLQLQYF. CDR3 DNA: TGTGCCAGCAGCTTATCGGGACTTCAACTCCAGTACTTC.

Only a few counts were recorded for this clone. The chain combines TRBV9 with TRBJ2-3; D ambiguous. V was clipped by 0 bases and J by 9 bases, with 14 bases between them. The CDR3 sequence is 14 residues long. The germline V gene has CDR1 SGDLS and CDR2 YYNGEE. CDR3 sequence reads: CASSVGGLYVTQYF. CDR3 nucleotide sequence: TGTGCCAGCAGCGTAGGAGGATTGTACGTGACGCAGTATTTT.

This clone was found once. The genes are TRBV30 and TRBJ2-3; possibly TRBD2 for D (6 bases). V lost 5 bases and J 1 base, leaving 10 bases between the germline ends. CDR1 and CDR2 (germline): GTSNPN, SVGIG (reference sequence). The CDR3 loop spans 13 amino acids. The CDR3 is CAWDTGGTDTQYF. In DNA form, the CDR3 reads TGTGCCTGGGATACGGGGGGCACAGATACGCAGTATTTT.

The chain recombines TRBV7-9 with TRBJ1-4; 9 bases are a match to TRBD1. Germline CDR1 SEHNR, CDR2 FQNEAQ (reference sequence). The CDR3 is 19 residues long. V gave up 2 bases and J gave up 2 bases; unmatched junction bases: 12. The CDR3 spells CASSLSFRTGVRTNEKLFF. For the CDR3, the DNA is TGTGCCAGCAGCTTATCGTTCCGGACAGGGGTACGCACTAATGAAAAACTGTTTTTT. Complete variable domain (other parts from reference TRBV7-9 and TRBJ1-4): DTGVSQNPRHKITKRGQNVTFRCDPISEHNRLYWYRQTLGQGPEFLTYFQNEAQLEKSRLLSDRFSAERPKGSFSTLEIQRTEQGDSAMYLCASSLSFRTGVRTNEKLFFGSGTQLSVL.

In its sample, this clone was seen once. In nucleotides, the CDR3 is TGCAGCGTCGGGACATCCTCTGGAAACACCATATATTTT. This sequence encodes CSVGTSSGNTIYF. The chain uses TRBV29-1 and TRBJ1-3; tentative D call: TRBD1 (6 bases). The CDR3 is 13 amino acids. Trimming stripped 6 bases from V and 0 bases from J, with 9 bases between. Per germline, CDR1 SQVTM and CDR2 ANQGSEA.

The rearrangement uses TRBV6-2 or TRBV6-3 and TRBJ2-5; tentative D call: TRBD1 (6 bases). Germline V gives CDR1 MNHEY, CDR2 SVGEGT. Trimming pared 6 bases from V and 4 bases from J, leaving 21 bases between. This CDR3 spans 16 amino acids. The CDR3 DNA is TGTGCCAGCAGCGTCAGTGACAGGAATATTGTAGAGACCCAGTACTTC. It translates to CASSVSDRNIVETQYF.

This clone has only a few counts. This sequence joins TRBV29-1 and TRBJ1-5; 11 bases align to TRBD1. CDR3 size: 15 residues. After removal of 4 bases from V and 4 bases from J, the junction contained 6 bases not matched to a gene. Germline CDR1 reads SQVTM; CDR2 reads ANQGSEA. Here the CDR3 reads CSVATGTGGNQPQHF. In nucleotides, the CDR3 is TGCAGCGTTGCTACCGGGACAGGGGGAAATCAGCCCCAGCATTTT.

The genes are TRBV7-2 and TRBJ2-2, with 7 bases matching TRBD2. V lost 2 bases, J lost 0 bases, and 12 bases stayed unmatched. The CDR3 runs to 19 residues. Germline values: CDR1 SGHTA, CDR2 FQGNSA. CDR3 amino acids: CASSLTIAGVRANTGELFF. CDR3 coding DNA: TGTGCCAGCAGCTTAACAATCGCGGGAGTGAGGGCGAACACCGGGGAGCTGTTTTTT.

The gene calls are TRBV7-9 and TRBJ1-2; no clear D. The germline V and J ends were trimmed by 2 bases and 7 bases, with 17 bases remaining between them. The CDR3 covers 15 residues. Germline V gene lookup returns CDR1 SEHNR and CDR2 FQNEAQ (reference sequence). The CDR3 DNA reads TGTGCCAGCAGCTTACGGGCAGAGAGGGAGGTTGGCTACACCTTC. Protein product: CASSLRAEREVGYTF.

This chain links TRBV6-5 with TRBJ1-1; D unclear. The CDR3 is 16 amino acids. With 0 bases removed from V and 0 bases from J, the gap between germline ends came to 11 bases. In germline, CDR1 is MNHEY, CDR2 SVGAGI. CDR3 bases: TGTGCCAGCAGTTACTCGGCAGGCATTTTGAACACTGAAGCTTTCTTT. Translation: CASSYSAGILNTEAFF.

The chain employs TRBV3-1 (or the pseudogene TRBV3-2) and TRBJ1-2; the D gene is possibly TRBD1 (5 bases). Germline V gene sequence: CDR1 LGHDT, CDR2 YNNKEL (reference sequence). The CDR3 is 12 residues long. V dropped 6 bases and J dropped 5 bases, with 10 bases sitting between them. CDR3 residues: CASSPGPYGYTF. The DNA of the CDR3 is TGTGCCAGCAGTCCAGGGCCTTATGGCTACACCTTC.

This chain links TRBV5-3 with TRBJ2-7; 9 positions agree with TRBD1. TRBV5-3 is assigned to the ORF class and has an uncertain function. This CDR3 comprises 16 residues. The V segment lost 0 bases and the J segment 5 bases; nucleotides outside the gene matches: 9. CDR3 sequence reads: CARSLDDRTGDHEQYF. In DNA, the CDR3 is TGTGCCAGAAGCTTGGATGATAGGACAGGGGATCACGAGCAGTACTTC.

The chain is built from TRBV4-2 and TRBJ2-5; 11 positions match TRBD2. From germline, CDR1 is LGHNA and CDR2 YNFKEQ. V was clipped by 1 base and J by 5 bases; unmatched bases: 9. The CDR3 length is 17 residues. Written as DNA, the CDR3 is TGTGCCAGCAGCCAAGTCAGTACTAGCGGGGGCGGGGAGACCCAGTACTTC. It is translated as CASSQVSTSGGGETQYF.